The 10 T cell receptor beta chains in this list originate from one sample, sequenced in a study of neoadjuvant anti-PD-1 for oral cavity cancer. Repertoires were generated with immunoSEQ multiplex PCR, while TCRdb's copy carries only in-frame clones and drops some. This sample yields approximately 42,000 clones, of which 77% are seen a single time; more than 4.5% belongs to the top ten. Regarding time point: after neoadjuvant nivolumab, at surgical resection. Source: PBMCs, taken after nivolumab (anti-PD-1) treatment. These receptor sequences come from a person aged 35-79 years with oral cavity squamous cell carcinoma.

The chain has TRBV15 and TRBJ1-1; D is perhaps TRBD1 (6 bases). V gave up 5 bases and J gave up 1 base, with 23 bases separating them. Germline V gene lookup returns CDR1 LNHNV and CDR2 YYDKDF (reference sequence). This CDR3 contains 18 residues. The CDR3 region has the DNA TGTGCCACCAGCGAGAGGAGGGGGTACAGGGATAGGAACACTGAAGCTTTCTTT. Protein: CATSERRGYRDRNTEAFF.

The chain links TRBV2 to TRBJ2-1; 9 bases line up with TRBD2. The trim removed 3 bases at V and 6 bases at J, leaving 3 bases unmatched. Germline values: CDR1 SNHLY, CDR2 FYNNEI. The CDR3 totals 14 residues. The CDR3 sequence: CASSEGTSRNEQFF. DNA of the CDR3: TGTGCCAGCAGTGAGGGGACTAGCCGCAATGAGCAGTTCTTC.

The rearrangement links TRBV21-1 to TRBJ1-2; the D call TRBD1 from the table was never checked on the DNA. TRBV21-1 is a known pseudogene. This CDR3 has 16 residues. As DNA, the CDR3 is TGTGCCAGCAGCAGCTCCGGGACAGTCATATCTTATGGCTACACCTTC. The encoded protein is CASSSSGTVISYGYTF.

The rearrangement uses TRBV6-1 and TRBJ1-1; D remains ambiguous. Germline assignment: CDR1 MNHNS and CDR2 SASEGT. V gave up 7 bases and J gave up 2 bases, with 14 bases separating them. The CDR3 contains 14 residues. The CDR3 DNA reads TGTGCCAGCACCGCCCTCATTACCAACACTGAAGCTTTCTTT. Translating it yields CASTALITNTEAFF.

The V and J genes are TRBV4-1 and TRBJ2-6; D ambiguous. The V gene's germline CDR1 is MGHRA and CDR2 YSYEKL. The CDR3 length is 15 residues. V dropped 5 bases and J dropped 3 bases, with 11 bases sitting between them. The CDR3 DNA follows: TGCGCCAGCAGCGCATGGCCCTTTGGGGCCAACGTCCTGACTTTC. As protein: CASSAWPFGANVLTF.

The chain recombines TRBV29-1 with TRBJ2-3, with unresolved D. The germline gives CDR1 SQVTM, CDR2 ANQGSEA. CDR3 size: 14 residues. V was trimmed by 6 bases and J by 2 bases, leaving 15 bases between them. DNA for the CDR3: TGCAGCGTCCCGGGCAGATTGCTCACAGATACGCAGTATTTT. It translates to CSVPGRLLTDTQYF.

This clone was seen a few times. The chain uses TRBV7-2 and TRBJ1-1; D gene ambiguous. Germline assignment: CDR1 SGHTA and CDR2 FQGNSA. V shed 6 bases and J shed 8 bases, with 19 bases lying between them. The CDR3 covers 14 residues. In nucleotides, the CDR3 is TGTGCCAGCAGTCGAGACTCCGCCGCGAGGGAAGCTTTCTTT. Translated, it gives CASSRDSAAREAFF.

The chain has TRBV11-2 and TRBJ1-2; 8 bases are shared with TRBD1. Unmatched junction bases numbered 3, after V lost 5 bases and J lost 7 bases. Germline-derived CDR1 and CDR2 are SGHAT and FQNNGV. The CDR3 contains 12 residues. The CDR3 region is CASSLGQGGYTF. As DNA, the CDR3 is TGTGCCAGCAGCCTTGGACAGGGTGGCTACACCTTC.

The rearrangement joins TRBV27 to TRBJ2-2; perhaps TRBD2 as D (5 bases). Per germline, CDR1 MNHEY and CDR2 SMNVEV (reference sequence). Between the trimmed V and J ends, which lost 2 bases and 5 bases, there was a span of 12 bases. The CDR3 is made up of 15 amino acids. The CDR3 protein is CASSLMGRGTGELFF. The CDR3 DNA follows: TGTGCCAGCAGTTTAATGGGGAGAGGAACCGGGGAGCTGTTTTTT.

The chain has TRBV5-6 and TRBJ2-7, with D possibly TRBD1 on 6 matching bases. Trimming left V 0 bases short and J 2 bases short, with 12 bases between. The germline V gene encodes CDR1 SGHDT and CDR2 YYEEEE. The length of the CDR3 is 15 residues. The CDR3 DNA reads as TGTGCCAGCAGCTTGGCCCCAGGGGCCCCCTACGAGCAGTACTTC. Translation: CASSLAPGAPYEQYF.